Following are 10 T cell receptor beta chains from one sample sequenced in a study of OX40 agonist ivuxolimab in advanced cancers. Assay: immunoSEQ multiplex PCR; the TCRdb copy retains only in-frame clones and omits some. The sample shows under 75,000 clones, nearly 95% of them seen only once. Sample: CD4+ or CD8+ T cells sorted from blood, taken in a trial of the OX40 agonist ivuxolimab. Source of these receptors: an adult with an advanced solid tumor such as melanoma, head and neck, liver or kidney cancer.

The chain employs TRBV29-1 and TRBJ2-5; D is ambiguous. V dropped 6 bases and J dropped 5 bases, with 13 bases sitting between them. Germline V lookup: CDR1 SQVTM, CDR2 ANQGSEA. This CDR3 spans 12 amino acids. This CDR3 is CSVVGRWETQYF. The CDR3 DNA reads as TGCAGCGTGGTGGGCCGCTGGGAGACCCAGTACTTC.

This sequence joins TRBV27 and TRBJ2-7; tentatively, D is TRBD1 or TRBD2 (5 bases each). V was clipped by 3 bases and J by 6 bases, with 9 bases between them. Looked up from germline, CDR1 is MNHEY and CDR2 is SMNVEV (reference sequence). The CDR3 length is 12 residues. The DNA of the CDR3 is TGTGCCAGCAGTTTTCTGAGGGGCGAGCAGTACTTC. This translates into CASSFLRGEQYF.

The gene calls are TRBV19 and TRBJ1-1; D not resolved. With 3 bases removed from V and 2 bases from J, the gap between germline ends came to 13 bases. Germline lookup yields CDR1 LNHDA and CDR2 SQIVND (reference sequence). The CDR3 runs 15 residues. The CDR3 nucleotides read TGTGCCAGTAGTATTACGGGAGCCGACAACACTGAAGCTTTCTTT. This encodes CASSITGADNTEAFF.

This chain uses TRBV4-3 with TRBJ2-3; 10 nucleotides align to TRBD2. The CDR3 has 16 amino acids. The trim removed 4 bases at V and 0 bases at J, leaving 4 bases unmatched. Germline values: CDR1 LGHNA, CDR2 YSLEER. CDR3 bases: TGCGCCAGCAGCCCACGGACTAGCGGTAGCACAGATACGCAGTATTTT. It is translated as CASSPRTSGSTDTQYF.

DNA of the CDR3: TGTGCCAGCAGTTACGAGGGGTACTCACCCCTCCACTTT. This gives the protein CASSYEGYSPLHF. The chain combines TRBV6-6 with TRBJ1-6; D possibly corresponds to TRBD1 (5 bases). This CDR3 contains 13 residues. In germline, CDR1 is MNHNY, CDR2 SVGAGI (reference sequence). V lost 2 bases and J 10 bases, leaving 9 bases between the germline ends.

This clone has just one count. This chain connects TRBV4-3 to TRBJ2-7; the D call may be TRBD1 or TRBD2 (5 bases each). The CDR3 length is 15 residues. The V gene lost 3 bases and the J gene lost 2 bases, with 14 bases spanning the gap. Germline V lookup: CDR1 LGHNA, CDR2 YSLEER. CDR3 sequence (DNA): TGCGCCAGCAGCCAGACAGCGGTTTCCCCCTACGAGCAGTACTTC. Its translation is CASSQTAVSPYEQYF.

In DNA, the CDR3 is TGTGCCAGCAGCTTGCTCACAGGGGACGCGACCTATGGCTACACCTTC. Residues: CASSLLTGDATYGYTF. The chain uses TRBV7-9 and TRBJ1-2, with 7 positions matching TRBD1. Germline V CDR1 and CDR2: SEHNR, FQNEAQ (reference sequence). The CDR3 runs to 16 residues. The junction had 11 bases not matched to a gene; V was cut back by 3 bases and J by 4 bases.

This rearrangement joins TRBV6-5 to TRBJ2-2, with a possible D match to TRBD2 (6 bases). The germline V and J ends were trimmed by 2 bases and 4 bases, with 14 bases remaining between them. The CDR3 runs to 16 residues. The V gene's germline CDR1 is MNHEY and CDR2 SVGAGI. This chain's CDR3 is CASSYDTGAGTGELFF. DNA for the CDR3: TGTGCCAGCAGTTACGATACGGGAGCCGGCACCGGGGAGCTGTTTTTT.

CDR3: CSVKVAHGYEQYF. As DNA, the CDR3 is TGCAGCGTTAAGGTCGCCCACGGGTACGAGCAGTACTTC. The chain carries TRBV29-1 and TRBJ2-7; the D is unclear. This CDR3 spans 13 amino acids. Germline values: CDR1 SQVTM, CDR2 ANQGSEA. Trimming pared 5 bases from V and 4 bases from J, leaving 15 bases between.

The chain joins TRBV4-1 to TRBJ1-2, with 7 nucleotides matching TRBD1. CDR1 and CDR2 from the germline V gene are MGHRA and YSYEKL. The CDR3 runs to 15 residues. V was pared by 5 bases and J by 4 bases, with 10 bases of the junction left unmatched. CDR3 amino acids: CASSWGRDSLYGYTF. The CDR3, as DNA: TGCGCCAGCAGCTGGGGCCGGGACAGCCTCTATGGCTACACCTTC.